This entry lists 8 T cell receptor beta chains sequenced from one sample in a study of blood T cells in healthy people across ages. Combining a sample-barcoded 5' primer with a J-beta primer mix, a second PCR ran for roughly 7 to 11 cycles. TCRdb recomputed calls from the 5' RACE reads with MiXCR, one row per CDR3 protein. Among 1.5 million to 2 million distinct CDR3 sequences listed, about 39% were seen once. The sequenced sample consisted of blood. All receptors derive from a human donor in good health.

V gene TRBV29-1 combines with J gene TRBJ1-3; 8 bases match TRBD1. The CDR3 spans 17 residues. V dropped 3 bases and J dropped 0; count of bases not matched to a gene: 10. Per the germline V gene, CDR1 is SQVTM and CDR2 is ANQGSEA. The CDR3 spells CSVEDHWGQDSGNTIYF. CDR3 nucleotide sequence: TGCAGCGTTGAGGACCACTGGGGACAGGACTCTGGAAACACCATATATTTT.

This chain links TRBV7-8 with TRBJ2-5; a possible D gene is TRBD1 (6 bases). The V and J ends lost 1 base and 5 bases respectively, with 14 bases between them. Germline V gene lookup returns CDR1 SGHVS and CDR2 FQNEAQ. This CDR3 contains 15 residues. In DNA form, the CDR3 reads TGTGCCAGCAGCTTAGAACTGGGGGCCTATGAGACCCAGTACTTC. Its protein is CASSLELGAYETQYF.

This clonotype has more than one count but fewer than ten. This chain joins TRBV28 and TRBJ2-3; D gene unclear. This CDR3 is 15 amino acids long. Germline V lookup: CDR1 MDHEN, CDR2 SYDVKM. The germline V and J ends were trimmed by 8 bases and 0 bases, with 15 bases remaining between them. CDR3 sequence (DNA): TGTGCCAGCCGTCTGAGAAGCCTAAGCACAGATACGCAGTATTTT. As protein: CASRLRSLSTDTQYF.

The chain combines TRBV29-1 with TRBJ2-1, with D hard to call. The V end lost 2 bases, the J end lost 8 bases, and 4 bases lay between the germline ends. Germline loops: CDR1 SQVTM, CDR2 ANQGSEA. The CDR3 runs 10 residues. CDR3 amino acids: CSVEPDEQFF. DNA for the CDR3: TGCAGCGTTGAACCTGATGAGCAGTTCTTC.

This clonotype was detected many times. This clone may be a read error of a much larger clone one base away. This rearrangement joins TRBV7-9 to TRBJ2-6, with unresolved D. This CDR3 contains 13 residues. V shed 5 bases and J shed 1 base, with 3 bases lying between them. Germline CDR1 is SEHNR and CDR2 is FQNEAQ (reference sequence). CDR3 region: CASSQSGANVLTF. The CDR3 DNA is TGTGCCAGCAGCCAATCTGGGGCCAACGTCCTGACTTTC.

In its sample, this clonotype was seen a few times. This chain connects TRBV29-1 to TRBJ2-1; 7 positions agree with TRBD1. This CDR3 comprises 13 residues. Germline lookup yields CDR1 SQVTM and CDR2 ANQGSEA. J was trimmed by 5 bases and V by 5 bases; bases with no gene match: 6. The CDR3 region is CSVRDSTNNEQFF. CDR3 coding DNA: TGCAGCGTTCGGGACAGTACAAACAATGAGCAGTTCTTC.

This clonotype was detected only a few times. The CDR3 sequence: CASIRDESYEQYF. CDR3 bases: TGTGCCAGCATAAGGGACGAATCCTACGAGCAGTACTTC. V gene TRBV7-9 combines with J gene TRBJ2-7; either TRBD1 or TRBD2 may fit D (5 bases each). This CDR3 contains 13 residues. With 7 bases removed from V and 1 base from J, the gap between germline ends came to 11 bases. Germline loops: CDR1 SEHNR, CDR2 FQNEAQ (reference sequence).

In DNA, the CDR3 is TGTGCCAGCACGGAAGCTAACTATGGCTACACCTTC. This gives the protein CASTEANYGYTF. V is TRBV18 and J is TRBJ1-2, with D unclear. V was shortened by 8 bases and J by 0 bases, with 7 bases between the two germline ends. Germline V lookup: CDR1 KGHSH, CDR2 LQKENI. CDR3 length: 12 amino acids.